A selection of T cell receptor beta chains follows, all from one sample in a study of technical replicates of blood from several donors. Libraries were prepared by immunoSEQ multiplex PCR; TCRdb keeps only in-frame clonotypes and omits some of them. Altogether around 58,000 clones are present, more than 75% being singletons, with the ten largest covering more than 4%. Sequencing used PBMCs. The receptors originated from a human donor in good health. Some clones in this sample may be carry-over from other donors' samples. Both conserved end residues are part of each CDR3. Each record gives: D gene, clone size, J gene, V gene, CDR3 length, CDR3 DNA, CDR3 protein. The D gene is left open where the match is weak. Clone sizes are given selectively: once, few, many, or a class where the clone is expanded.

d_call: TRBD2
clone_size: -
j_call: TRBJ2-1
v_call: TRBV13
cdr3_length: 18
cdr3_nt: TGTGCCAGCAGTCTAGTATACCCGACTAGCGGGAGCGACAATGAGCAGTTCTTC
cdr3_aa: CASSLVYPTSGSDNEQFF

d_call: -
clone_size: -
j_call: TRBJ1-5
v_call: TRBV5-5
cdr3_length: 14
cdr3_nt: TGTGCCAGCAGCCTGTGGACTCGGAATCAGCCCCAGCATTTT
cdr3_aa: CASSLWTRNQPQHF

d_call: -
clone_size: -
j_call: TRBJ1-3
v_call: TRBV5-1
cdr3_length: 14
cdr3_nt: TGCGCCAGCAGCTTGGAGCACTCTGGAAACACCATATATTTT
cdr3_aa: CASSLEHSGNTIYF

d_call: -
clone_size: -
j_call: TRBJ1-4
v_call: TRBV15
cdr3_length: 15
cdr3_nt: TGTGCCACCAGCAGAGATCAAGGGAGTAATGAAAAACTGTTTTTT
cdr3_aa: CATSRDQGSNEKLFF

d_call: TRBD2
clone_size: -
j_call: TRBJ2-3
v_call: TRBV2
cdr3_length: 18
cdr3_nt: TGTGCCAGCAGTGGATGGGAGTTACTAGCGGGGGCCGGGGATACGCAGTATTTT
cdr3_aa: CASSGWELLAGAGDTQYF

d_call: TRBD1
clone_size: -
j_call: TRBJ1-2
v_call: TRBV18
cdr3_length: 16
cdr3_nt: TGTGCCAGCTCACCATCGGGGACAGGTGGCGGCTATGGCTACACCTTC
cdr3_aa: CASSPSGTGGGYGYTF

d_call: TRBD1
clone_size: -
j_call: TRBJ2-2
v_call: TRBV7-2
cdr3_length: 17
cdr3_nt: TGTGCCAGCAGCTTAGTCCCCGGACAGGGATACACCGGGGAGCTGTTTTTT
cdr3_aa: CASSLVPGQGYTGELFF

d_call: -
clone_size: -
j_call: TRBJ1-2
v_call: TRBV5-6
cdr3_length: 15
cdr3_nt: TGTGCCAGCAGCTTGCGGGGGACGGTAAACTATGGCTACACCTTC
cdr3_aa: CASSLRGTVNYGYTF

d_call: TRBD2
clone_size: few
j_call: TRBJ2-7
v_call: TRBV11-2
cdr3_length: 19
cdr3_nt: TGTGCCAGCAGCTTAGGGGACCTGAGGGTAGCGGGGGTGCCCTACGAGCAGTACTTC
cdr3_aa: CASSLGDLRVAGVPYEQYF

d_call: -
clone_size: -
j_call: TRBJ2-7
v_call: TRBV10-3
cdr3_length: 14
cdr3_nt: TGTGCCATCAGCAGCAGGGGAAGCTCCTACGAGCAGTACTTC
cdr3_aa: CAISSRGSSYEQYF

d_call: -
clone_size: -
j_call: TRBJ2-2
v_call: TRBV19
cdr3_length: 16
cdr3_nt: TGTGCCAGTAGAAATACGGGACACCCCAACACCGGGGAGCTGTTTTTT
cdr3_aa: CASRNTGHPNTGELFF